The rows below give T cell receptor beta chains drawn from one sample of a study of blood T cell repertoires in COVID-19. Profiled with immunoSEQ multiplex PCR; TCRdb holds only in-frame clones, not every one. Of 150,000 to 250,000 clones in the sample, approximately 80% were seen once. The sequencing input was PBMCs or T cells enriched from blood (not recorded which). The receptor source for this set is a man aged 40-50 years who had recovered from COVID-19. Each CDR3 is given with its conserved first and last residue. The D gene is left open where the match is weak. Size is omitted from some rows. Given values are once, few, many or a class for expanded clones.

abundance | len | j_gene | v_gene | d_gene | CDR3nt | CDR3aa
. | 15 | TRBJ1-5 | TRBV28 | . | TGTGCCAGCAGTCCCGACTTTGGTGGCAATCAGCCCCAGCATTTT | CASSPDFGGNQPQHF
. | 13 | TRBJ1-2 | TRBV27 | . | TGTGCCAGCAGCCCCCGGGGGAACTATGGCTACACCTTC | CASSPRGNYGYTF
. | 15 | TRBJ2-3 | TRBV11-3 | TRBD1 | TGTGCCAGCAGCCGATCACAGGGGAGCACAGATACGCAGTATTTT | CASSRSQGSTDTQYF
. | 17 | TRBJ2-2 | TRBV13 | TRBD1 | TGTGCCAGCAGCCCCCGGGACAGGGCTTTAATGGGCGGGGAGCTGTTTTTT | CASSPRDRALMGGELFF
. | 13 | TRBJ1-6 | TRBV5-5 | . | TGTGCCAGCAGCCTAAGTACCAATTCACCCCTCCACTTT | CASSLSTNSPLHF
. | 16 | TRBJ1-5 | TRBV5-6 | TRBD1 | TGTGCCAGCAGCTTTTATGGACAGGGTAGCAATCAGCCCCAGCATTTT | CASSFYGQGSNQPQHF
. | 17 | TRBJ1-5 | TRBV19 | TRBD1 | TGTGCCAGTAGTACCCCCCCGGACAGGGTGCTCAATCAGCCCCAGCATTTT | CASSTPPDRVLNQPQHF
few | 14 | TRBJ1-4 | TRBV27 | TRBD1 | TGTGCCAGCAGTCGGGACAGGCAATATGAAAAACTGTTTTTT | CASSRDRQYEKLFF
few | 15 | TRBJ2-1 | TRBV2 | . | TGTGCCAGCAGTGAAGAGGCGGGGCGGGATAATGAGCAGTTCTTC | CASSEEAGRDNEQFF
. | 14 | TRBJ2-7 | TRBV3-1/TRBV3-2 | . | TGTGCCAGCAGCCGCAGAGGGGACACCTACGAGCAGTACTTC | CASSRRGDTYEQYF
. | 13 | TRBJ2-5 | TRBV5-1 | . | TGCGCCAGCAGCGTGGGGACACAAGAGACCCAGTACTTC | CASSVGTQETQYF
. | 15 | TRBJ1-1 | TRBV4-3 | . | TGCGCCAGCAGCCAAGATGGGGCGGTGGACACTGAAGCTTTCTTT | CASSQDGAVDTEAFF
. | 14 | TRBJ1-5 | TRBV30 | . | TGTGCCTGGACTAAACAGGGTGGCTCGGAGCCCCAGCATTTT | CAWTKQGGSEPQHF
. | 16 | TRBJ1-2 | TRBV2 | . | TGTGCCAGCAGTGAAGCTTTCCCCCCACAGGGAGAAGGCTACACCTTC | CASSEAFPPQGEGYTF
. | 14 | TRBJ1-4 | TRBV5-1 | TRBD1 | TGCGCCAGCAGACCCGGGACAGGAAATGAAAAACTGTTTTTT | CASRPGTGNEKLFF
. | 15 | TRBJ2-3 | TRBV7-2 | TRBD2 | TGTGCCAGCAGAGGACTAGCGGGAATCCCAGATACGCAGTATTTT | CASRGLAGIPDTQYF
once | 14 | TRBJ1-6 | TRBV5-1 | TRBD1 | TGCGCCAGCAGCGAGGGACAGGGTTACTCACCCCTCCACTTT | CASSEGQGYSPLHF
. | 15 | TRBJ1-6 | TRBV10-2 | TRBD1 | TGCGCCAGCAGTGAGCAGACAGGGGATTTCTCACCCCTCCACTTT | CASSEQTGDFSPLHF
. | 14 | TRBJ2-5 | TRBV7-2 | . | TGTGCCAGCAGCCCCGGTCAACGACAAGAGACCCAGTACTTC | CASSPGQRQETQYF
once | 15 | TRBJ2-7 | TRBV15 | TRBD2 | TGTGCCACCAGCAGAAACAGCGGGAGCTCCTACGAGCAGTACTTC | CATSRNSGSSYEQYF
. | 14 | TRBJ2-2 | TRBV5-6 | . | TGTGCCAGCAGCTTGTACACCCTCACCGGGGAGCTGTTTTTT | CASSLYTLTGELFF
. | 14 | TRBJ2-3 | TRBV3-1/TRBV3-2 | . | TGTGCCAGCAGCCCTCAGGTTTCCACAGATACGCAGTATTTT | CASSPQVSTDTQYF
. | 18 | TRBJ2-3 | TRBV28 | TRBD2 | TGTGCCAGCAGTTTTGCCCCCCGGCTAGCGGATAGCACAGATACGCAGTATTTT | CASSFAPRLADSTDTQYF
. | 14 | TRBJ1-1 | TRBV14 | . | TGTGCCAGCAGCCATGCGGGGAAGAACACTGAAGCTTTCTTT | CASSHAGKNTEAFF
. | 12 | TRBJ1-4 | TRBV30 | . | TGTGCATCCGGGACAAACGATCAAAAACTGTTTTTT | CASGTNDQKLFF
. | 13 | TRBJ2-7 | TRBV30 | . | TGTGCCTGGAGTGGAGGGAACCCCTACGAGCAGTACTTC | CAWSGGNPYEQYF
. | 16 | TRBJ2-1 | TRBV15 | TRBD2 | TGTGCCACCAGCAGGGCTAGCGGGAGCCCAAAGAATGAGCAGTTCTTC | CATSRASGSPKNEQFF
. | 13 | TRBJ2-4 | TRBV4-3 | . | TGCGCCAGCAGCCCTACCGGGGAGGCTATTCAGTACTTC | CASSPTGEAIQYF
. | 16 | TRBJ1-2 | TRBV7-9 | . | TGTGCCAGCAGCCCACTGGGGGGGGGCGCAGGGACCTGGAACACCTTC | CASSPLGGGAGTWNTF
. | 13 | TRBJ2-1 | TRBV9 | TRBD2 | TGTGCCAGCAGCGTCGGGGGAGGGGATGAGCAGTTCTTC | CASSVGGGDEQFF
. | 15 | TRBJ2-7 | TRBV28 | . | TGTGCCAGCAGTTTGCTTAGCGGAGAAGGGAGCGAGCAGTACTTC | CASSLLSGEGSEQYF
. | 16 | TRBJ2-2 | TRBV6-5 | . | TGTGCCAGCAGTTACAAGGGAGGCATGAACACCGGGGAGCTGTTTTTT | CASSYKGGMNTGELFF
. | 15 | TRBJ2-3 | TRBV6-5 | TRBD1 | TGTGCCAGCAGTTACATCGGACAGGGAGCAGATACGCAGTATTTT | CASSYIGQGADTQYF
. | 17 | TRBJ1-6 | TRBV19 | TRBD1 | TGTGCCAGTAGTACAAATCGGGACAGCGTTTATAATTCACCCCTCCACTTT | CASSTNRDSVYNSPLHF
. | 16 | TRBJ2-1 | TRBV7-2 | TRBD2 | TGTGCCAGCAGCCTTATGGCGGGGGGCTCCTACAATGAGCAGTTCTTC | CASSLMAGGSYNEQFF
. | 16 | TRBJ2-2 | TRBV10-3 | TRBD1 | TGTGCCATCAGTGAGTCAAACAGGGGGGATACCGGGGAGCTGTTTTTT | CAISESNRGDTGELFF
. | 14 | TRBJ1-6 | TRBV28 | TRBD1 | TGTGCCAGTCAGCTCTGGGACAGGAGGTCACCCCTCCACTTT | CASQLWDRRSPLHF
. | 12 | TRBJ1-2 | TRBV12-3/TRBV12-4 | . | TGTGCCAGCGGGATGAACAGGGTCGGCTACACCTTC | CASGMNRVGYTF
many | 14 | TRBJ2-7 | TRBV18 | . | TGTGCCAGCTCCCGACAGGACGTAGGGTACGAGCAGTACTTC | CASSRQDVGYEQYF
. | 13 | TRBJ1-3 | TRBV29-1 | . | TGCAGCGTGTTTACGAGCTCTGGAAACACCATATATTTT | CSVFTSSGNTIYF
few | 17 | TRBJ1-5 | TRBV3-1/TRBV3-2 | . | TGTGCCAGCAGCCAAGTTAATCTTACAGCGGATAATCAGCCCCAGCATTTT | CASSQVNLTADNQPQHF
. | 15 | TRBJ2-1 | TRBV5-1 | . | TGCGCCAGCAGTAGACTAACGAGCTCCTACAATGAGCAGTTCTTC | CASSRLTSSYNEQFF
. | 16 | TRBJ1-4 | TRBV11-2 | . | TGTGCCAGCAGCCTCAGAGGGGGTTGGGCTAATGAAAAACTGTTTTTT | CASSLRGGWANEKLFF
once | 14 | TRBJ1-5 | TRBV2 | TRBD1 | TGTGCCAGCAGGATAGGACAGGGAGGACAGCCCCAGCATTTT | CASRIGQGGQPQHF
. | 14 | TRBJ2-2 | TRBV7-3 | . | TGTGCCAGCAGCTCCGGGGGGCACACCGGGGAGCTGTTTTTT | CASSSGGHTGELFF
. | 15 | TRBJ1-1 | TRBV7-6 | . | TGTGCCAGCAGCCCAGGGACAAGGCTCAACACTGAAGCTTTCTTT | CASSPGTRLNTEAFF
. | 14 | TRBJ1-4 | TRBV7-9 | . | TGTGCCAGCAGCCCCCTGGGGGGGGAGGAAAAACTGTTTTTT | CASSPLGGEEKLFF